This T cell receptor (beta chain) was profiled in a study of T cells in tuberculosis. CDR1 is SGHTA, CDR2 FQGNSA, per germline. The CDR3 runs to 14 residues. V was cut by 5 bases and J by 10 bases, with 20 bases left in between. Clones were read by immunoSEQ multiplex PCR, and TCRdb kept only the in-frame ones, dropping some. The sample has tens of thousands of clones, about 93% seen once; the top ten hold 6.5% to 8.5%. Study-wide results and limits: Smaller distances to GMM-specific TCRs suggested their expansion in active tuberculosis.

About this clone itself: The target antigen is unknown.

Material for sequencing was PBMCs. The sequence was collected from a donor between 10 and 29 years old with latent tuberculosis or without tuberculosis infection. The chain has TRBV7-2 and TRBJ1-1; D possibly corresponds to TRBD1 (6 bases). This chain's CDR3 is CASSPKGQYEIAFF. DNA of the CDR3: TGTGCCAGCAGCCCTAAAGGACAGTACGAGATAGCTTTCTTT.